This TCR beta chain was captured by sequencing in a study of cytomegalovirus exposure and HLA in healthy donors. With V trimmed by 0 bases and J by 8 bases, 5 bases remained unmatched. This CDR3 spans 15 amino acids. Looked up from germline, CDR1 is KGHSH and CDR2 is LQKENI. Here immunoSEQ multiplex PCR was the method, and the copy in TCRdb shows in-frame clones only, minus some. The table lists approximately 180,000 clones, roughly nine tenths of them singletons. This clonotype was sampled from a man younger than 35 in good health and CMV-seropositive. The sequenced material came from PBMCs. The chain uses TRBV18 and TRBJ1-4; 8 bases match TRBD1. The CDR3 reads CASSPPGQAYEKLFF. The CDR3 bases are TGTGCCAGCTCACCACCGGGACAGGCCTACGAAAAACTGTTTTTT.